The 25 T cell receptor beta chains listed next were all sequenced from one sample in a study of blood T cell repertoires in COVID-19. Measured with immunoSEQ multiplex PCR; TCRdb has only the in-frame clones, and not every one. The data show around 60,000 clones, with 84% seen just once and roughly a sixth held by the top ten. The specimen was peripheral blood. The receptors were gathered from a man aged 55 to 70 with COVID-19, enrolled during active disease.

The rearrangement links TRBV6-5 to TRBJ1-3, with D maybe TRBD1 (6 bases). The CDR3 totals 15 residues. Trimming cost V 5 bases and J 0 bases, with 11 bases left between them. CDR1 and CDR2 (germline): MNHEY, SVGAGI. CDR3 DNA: TGTGCCAGCAGTCCGACAGGATCCTCTGGAAACACCATATATTTT. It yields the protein CASSPTGSSGNTIYF.

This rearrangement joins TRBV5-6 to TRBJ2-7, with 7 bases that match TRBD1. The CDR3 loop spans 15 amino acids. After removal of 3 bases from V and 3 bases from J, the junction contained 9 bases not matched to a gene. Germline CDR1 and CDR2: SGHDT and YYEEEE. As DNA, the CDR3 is TGTGCCAGCAGCTCGACCCGACAGGGTGACTACGAGCAGTACTTC. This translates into CASSSTRQGDYEQYF.

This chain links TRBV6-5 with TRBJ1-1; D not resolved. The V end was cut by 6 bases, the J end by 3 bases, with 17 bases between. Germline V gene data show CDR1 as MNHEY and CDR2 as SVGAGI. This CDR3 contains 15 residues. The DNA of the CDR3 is TGTGCCAGCAGGCAAACTCGGGCGCGGGACACTGAAGCTTTCTTT. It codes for CASRQTRARDTEAFF.

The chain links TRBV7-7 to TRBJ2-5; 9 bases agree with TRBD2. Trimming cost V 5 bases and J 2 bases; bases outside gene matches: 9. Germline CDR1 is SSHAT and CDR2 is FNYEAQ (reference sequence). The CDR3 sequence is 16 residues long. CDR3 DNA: TGTGCCAGCAGCCCAGGAGGTCTAGCGGGGCAAGAGACCCAGTACTTC. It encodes CASSPGGLAGQETQYF.

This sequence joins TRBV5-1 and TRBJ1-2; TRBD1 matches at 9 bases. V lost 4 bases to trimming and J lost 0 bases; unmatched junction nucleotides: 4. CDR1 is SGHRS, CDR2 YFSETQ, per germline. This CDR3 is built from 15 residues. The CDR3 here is CASSMGTGTNYGYTF. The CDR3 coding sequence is TGCGCCAGCAGCATGGGGACAGGGACTAACTATGGCTACACCTTC. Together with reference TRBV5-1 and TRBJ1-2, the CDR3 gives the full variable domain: KAGVTQTPRYLIKTRGQQVTLSCSPISGHRSVSWYQQTPGQGLQFLFEYFSETQRNKGNFPGRFSGRQFSNSRSEMNVSTLELGDSALYLCASSMGTGTNYGYTFGSGTRLTVV.

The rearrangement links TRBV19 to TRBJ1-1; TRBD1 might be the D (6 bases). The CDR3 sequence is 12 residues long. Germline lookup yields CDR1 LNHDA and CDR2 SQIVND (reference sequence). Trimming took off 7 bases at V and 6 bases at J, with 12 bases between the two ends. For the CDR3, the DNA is TGTGCCAGTAACGGCGGGGGCCCTGAAGCTTTCTTT. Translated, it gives CASNGGGPEAFF. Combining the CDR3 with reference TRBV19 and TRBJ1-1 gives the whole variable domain DGGITQSPKYLFRKEGQNVTLSCEQNLNHDAMYWYRQDPGQGLRLIYYSQIVNDFQKGDIAEGYSVSREKKESFPLTVTSAQKNPTAFYLCASNGGGPEAFFGQGTRLTVV.

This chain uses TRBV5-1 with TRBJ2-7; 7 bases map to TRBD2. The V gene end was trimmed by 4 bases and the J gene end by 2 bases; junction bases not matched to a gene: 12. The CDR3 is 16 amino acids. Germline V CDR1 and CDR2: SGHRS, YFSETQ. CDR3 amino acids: CASSPPVGGGTYEQYF. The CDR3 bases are TGCGCCAGCAGCCCCCCGGTAGGCGGGGGTACCTACGAGCAGTACTTC. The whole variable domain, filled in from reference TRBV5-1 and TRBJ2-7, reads KAGVTQTPRYLIKTRGQQVTLSCSPISGHRSVSWYQQTPGQGLQFLFEYFSETQRNKGNFPGRFSGRQFSNSRSEMNVSTLELGDSALYLCASSPPVGGGTYEQYFGPGTRLTVT.

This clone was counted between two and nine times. CDR3 residues: CASSPETGNTEAFF. The CDR3 region has the DNA TGCGCCAGCAGCCCTGAGACAGGGAACACTGAAGCTTTCTTT. The chain joins TRBV4-1 to TRBJ1-1, with a possible D match to TRBD1 (6 bases). Per the germline V gene, CDR1 is MGHRA and CDR2 is YSYEKL. Trimming stripped 4 bases from V and 1 base from J, with 10 bases between. The CDR3 is made up of 14 amino acids.

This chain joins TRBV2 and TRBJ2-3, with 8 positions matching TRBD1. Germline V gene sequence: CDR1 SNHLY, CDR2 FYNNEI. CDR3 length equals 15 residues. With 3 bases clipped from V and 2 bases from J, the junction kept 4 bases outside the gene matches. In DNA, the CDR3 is TGTGCCAGCAGTGACCCGGACAGGGTCACAGATACGCAGTATTTT. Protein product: CASSDPDRVTDTQYF.

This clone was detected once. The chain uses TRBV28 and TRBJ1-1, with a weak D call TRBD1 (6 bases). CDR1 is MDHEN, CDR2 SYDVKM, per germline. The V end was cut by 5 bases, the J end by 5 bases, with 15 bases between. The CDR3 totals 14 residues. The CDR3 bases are TGTGCCAGCAGTGTTCCGGGGCAGGGGACTGAAGCTTTCTTT. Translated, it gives CASSVPGQGTEAFF.

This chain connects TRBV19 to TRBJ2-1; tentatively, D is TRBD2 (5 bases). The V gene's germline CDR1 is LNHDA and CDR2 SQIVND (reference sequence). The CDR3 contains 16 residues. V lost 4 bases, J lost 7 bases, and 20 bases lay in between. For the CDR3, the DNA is TGTGCCAGTAGTACCCCCGGTGGGAGTAAGGGTAATGAGCAGTTCTTC. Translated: CASSTPGGSKGNEQFF. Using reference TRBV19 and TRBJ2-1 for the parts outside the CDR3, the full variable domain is DGGITQSPKYLFRKEGQNVTLSCEQNLNHDAMYWYRQDPGQGLRLIYYSQIVNDFQKGDIAEGYSVSREKKESFPLTVTSAQKNPTAFYLCASSTPGGSKGNEQFFGPGTRLTVL.

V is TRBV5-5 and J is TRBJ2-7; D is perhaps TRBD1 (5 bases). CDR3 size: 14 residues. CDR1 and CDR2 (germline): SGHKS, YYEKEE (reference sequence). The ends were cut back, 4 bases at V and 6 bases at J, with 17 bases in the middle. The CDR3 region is CASSGYAQGGEQYF. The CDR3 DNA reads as TGTGCCAGCAGCGGATACGCTCAGGGCGGCGAGCAGTACTTC.

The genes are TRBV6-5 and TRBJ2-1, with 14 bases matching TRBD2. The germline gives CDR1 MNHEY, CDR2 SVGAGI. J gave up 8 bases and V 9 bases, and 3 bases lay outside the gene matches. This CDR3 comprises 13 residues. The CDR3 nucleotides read TGTGCCAGTAGACTAGCGGGAGGGGATGAGCAGTTCTTC. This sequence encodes CASRLAGGDEQFF.

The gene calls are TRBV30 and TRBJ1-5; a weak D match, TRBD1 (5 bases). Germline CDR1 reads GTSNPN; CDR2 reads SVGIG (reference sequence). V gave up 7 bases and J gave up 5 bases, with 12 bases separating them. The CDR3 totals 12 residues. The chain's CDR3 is CAYAGLHQPQHF. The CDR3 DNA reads TGTGCCTATGCAGGGTTGCATCAGCCCCAGCATTTT.

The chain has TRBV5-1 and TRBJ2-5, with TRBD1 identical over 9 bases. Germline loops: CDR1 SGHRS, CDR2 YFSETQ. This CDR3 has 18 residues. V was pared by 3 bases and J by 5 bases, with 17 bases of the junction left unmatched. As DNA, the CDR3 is TGCGCCAGCAGCTCCGAGACTAGACAGGGGGGTTTTGCGGAGACCCAGTACTTC. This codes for CASSSETRQGGFAETQYF.

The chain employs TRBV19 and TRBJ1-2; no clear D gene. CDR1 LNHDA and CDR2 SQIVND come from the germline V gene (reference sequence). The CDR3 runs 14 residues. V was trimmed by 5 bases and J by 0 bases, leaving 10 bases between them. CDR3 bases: TGTGCCAGTAGTCGAGGGAACGCTAACTATGGCTACACCTTC. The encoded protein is CASSRGNANYGYTF.

CDR3 DNA: TGTGCCAGCAGCGTACGGGGGGGCCGCACCGGGGAGCTGTTTTTT. It specifies CASSVRGGRTGELFF. V and J are TRBV9 and TRBJ2-2, with 8 bases that match TRBD2. V gave up 1 base and J gave up 4 bases; unmatched junction bases: 3. There are 15 residues in the CDR3. Germline V gene sequence: CDR1 SGDLS, CDR2 YYNGEE.

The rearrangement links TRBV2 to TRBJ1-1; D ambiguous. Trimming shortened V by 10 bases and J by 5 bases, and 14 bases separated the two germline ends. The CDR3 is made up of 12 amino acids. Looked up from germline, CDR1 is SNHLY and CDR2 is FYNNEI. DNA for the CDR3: TGTGCCACCCAAATGGAGGTAACTGAAGCTTTCTTT. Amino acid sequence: CATQMEVTEAFF.

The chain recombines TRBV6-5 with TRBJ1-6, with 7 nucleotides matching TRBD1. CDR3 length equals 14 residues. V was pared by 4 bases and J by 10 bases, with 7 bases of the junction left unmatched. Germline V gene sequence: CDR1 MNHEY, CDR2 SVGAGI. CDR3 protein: CASSSQQGGSPLHF. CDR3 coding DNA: TGTGCCAGCAGTTCACAGCAGGGGGGCTCACCCCTCCACTTT.

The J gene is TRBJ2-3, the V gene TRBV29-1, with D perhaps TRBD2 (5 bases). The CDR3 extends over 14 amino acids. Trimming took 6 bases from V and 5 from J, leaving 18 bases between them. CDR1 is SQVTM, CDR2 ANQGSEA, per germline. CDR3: CSVIPAPEGDTQYF. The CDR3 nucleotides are TGCAGCGTCATCCCAGCGCCAGAGGGAGATACGCAGTATTTT.

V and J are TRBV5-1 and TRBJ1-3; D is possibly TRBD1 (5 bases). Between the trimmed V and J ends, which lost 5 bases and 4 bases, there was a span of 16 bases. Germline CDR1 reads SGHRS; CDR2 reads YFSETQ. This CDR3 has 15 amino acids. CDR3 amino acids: CASSLTGAEGNTIYF. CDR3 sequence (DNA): TGCGCCAGCAGTTTAACTGGGGCAGAAGGAAACACCATATATTTT.

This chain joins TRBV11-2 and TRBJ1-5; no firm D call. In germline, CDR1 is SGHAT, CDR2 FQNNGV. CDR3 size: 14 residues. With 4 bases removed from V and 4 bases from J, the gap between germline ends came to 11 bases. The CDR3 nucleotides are TGTGCCAGCAGCTCAGGAAATGGGAATCAGCCCCAGCATTTT. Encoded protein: CASSSGNGNQPQHF.

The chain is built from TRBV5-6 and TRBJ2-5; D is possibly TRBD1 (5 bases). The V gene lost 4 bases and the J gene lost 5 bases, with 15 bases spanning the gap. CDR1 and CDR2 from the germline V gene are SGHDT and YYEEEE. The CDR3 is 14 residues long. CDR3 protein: CASSQFVGAETQYF. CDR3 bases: TGTGCCAGCAGCCAATTTGTAGGGGCCGAGACCCAGTACTTC.

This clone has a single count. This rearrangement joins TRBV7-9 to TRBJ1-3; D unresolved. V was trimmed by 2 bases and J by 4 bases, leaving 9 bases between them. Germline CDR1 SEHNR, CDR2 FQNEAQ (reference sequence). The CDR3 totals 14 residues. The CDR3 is CASSLRGLGNTIYF. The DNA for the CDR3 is TGTGCCAGCAGCTTAAGAGGGTTAGGAAACACCATATATTTT. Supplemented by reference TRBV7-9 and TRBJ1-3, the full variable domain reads DTGVSQNPRHKITKRGQNVTFRCDPISEHNRLYWYRQTLGQGPEFLTYFQNEAQLEKSRLLSDRFSAERPKGSFSTLEIQRTEQGDSAMYLCASSLRGLGNTIYFGEGSWLTVV.

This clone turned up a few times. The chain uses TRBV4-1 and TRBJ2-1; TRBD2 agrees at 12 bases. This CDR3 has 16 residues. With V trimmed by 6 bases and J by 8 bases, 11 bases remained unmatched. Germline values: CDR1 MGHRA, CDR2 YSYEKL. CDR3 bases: TGCGCCAGCAGGCAAATACCGGGACTAGCGGGTCATGAGCAGTTCTTC. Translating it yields CASRQIPGLAGHEQFF.